The 14 T cell receptor beta chains presented below share a single source sample, sequenced in a study of T cell responses to AZD1222 COVID-19 vaccine. Assay used: immunoSEQ multiplex PCR; TCRdb lists only in-frame clones, some missing. This table has 120,000 to 150,000 clones, around 90% appearing once. The starting material was peripheral blood, obtained on day 0 of AZD1222 vaccination. The receptor set was obtained from an adult in good health.

The V and J genes are TRBV12-3 or TRBV12-4 and TRBJ1-1, with D perhaps TRBD1 (6 bases). This CDR3 contains 13 residues. V gave up 5 bases and J gave up 2 bases, with 9 bases separating them. CDR3 DNA sequence: TGTGCCAGCAGTCTGGGGGCTAACACTGAAGCTTTCTTT. It specifies CASSLGANTEAFF.

The chain couples TRBV11-3 to TRBJ2-7; D remains ambiguous. V was trimmed by 4 bases and J by 0 bases, leaving 13 bases between them. CDR1 is SGHNT and CDR2 is YENEEA in the germline V gene. The length of the CDR3 is 15 residues. The DNA for the CDR3 is TGTGCCAGCAGCTCCCTCGGGCCTAACTCCTACGAGCAGTACTTC. This encodes CASSSLGPNSYEQYF.

This clone was detected once. The chain has TRBV6-4 and TRBJ2-1; D unclear. Germline V gives CDR1 MRHNA, CDR2 SNTAGT. CDR3 length: 16 residues. Trimming cost V 2 bases and J 9 bases, with 20 bases left between them. The CDR3 nucleotides read TGTGCCAGCAGTGACGACTTTCGGGCGAGGCGTGGTGAGCAGTTCTTC. Translation: CASSDDFRARRGEQFF.

V and J are TRBV27 and TRBJ2-2; TRBD2 might be the D (6 bases). CDR1 MNHEY and CDR2 SMNVEV come from the germline V gene (reference sequence). There are 15 residues in the CDR3. The V and J ends lost 3 bases and 0 bases respectively, with 8 bases between them. CDR3 nucleotide sequence: TGTGCCAGCAGTTTCGCGGGGACGAACACCGGGGAGCTGTTTTTT. Translation: CASSFAGTNTGELFF.

V gene TRBV5-1 combines with J gene TRBJ1-1; 8 bases align to TRBD1. This CDR3 spans 13 amino acids. Trimming took 0 bases from V and 11 from J; bases not matched to a gene: 6. Germline values: CDR1 SGHRS, CDR2 YFSETQ. The CDR3 sequence is CASSLGTGLVAFF. The DNA of the CDR3 is TGCGCCAGCAGCTTGGGGACAGGGTTGGTCGCTTTCTTT. The full variable domain, its missing parts supplied by reference TRBV5-1 and TRBJ1-1, is KAGVTQTPRYLIKTRGQQVTLSCSPISGHRSVSWYQQTPGQGLQFLFEYFSETQRNKGNFPGRFSGRQFSNSRSEMNVSTLELGDSALYLCASSLGTGLVAFFGQGTRLTVV.

The V and J genes are TRBV2 and TRBJ1-5; the D gene is possibly TRBD1 (6 bases). CDR3 size: 18 residues. V shed 6 bases and J shed 2 bases, with 23 bases lying between them. CDR1 is SNHLY, CDR2 FYNNEI, per germline. In DNA, the CDR3 is TGTGCCAGCAGCCGGGACACACGGATCATGGAGGGCAATCAGCCCCAGCATTTT. It is translated as CASSRDTRIMEGNQPQHF.

This chain uses TRBV14 with TRBJ2-2; 11 bases map to TRBD1. The CDR3 consists of 16 residues. Trimming took 6 bases from V and 2 from J; bases not matched to a gene: 5. Germline lookup yields CDR1 SGHDN and CDR2 FVKESK. CDR3 region: CASRPDRGPNTGELFF. Here the CDR3 DNA reads TGTGCCAGCAGACCGGACAGGGGGCCTAACACCGGGGAGCTGTTTTTT.

In DNA form, the CDR3 reads TGCAGCGTGGTACAGGGGGCTCCCTATGGCTACACCTTC. Amino acid sequence: CSVVQGAPYGYTF. The chain recombines TRBV29-1 with TRBJ1-2; 9 bases are shared with TRBD1. The CDR3 totals 13 residues. Germline-derived CDR1 and CDR2 are SQVTM and ANQGSEA. The V gene end was trimmed by 6 bases and the J gene end by 4 bases; junction bases not matched to a gene: 6. The full variable domain, in which reference TRBV29-1 and TRBJ1-2 provide the parts outside the CDR3, is SAVISQKPSRDICQRGTSLTIQCQVDSQVTMMFWYRQQPGQSLTLIATANQGSEATYESGFVIDKFPISRPNLTFSTLTVSNMSPEDSSIYLCSVVQGAPYGYTFGSGTRLTVV.

This rearrangement joins TRBV6-5 to TRBJ2-7, with 7 nucleotides matching TRBD1. This CDR3 spans 11 amino acids. Germline V gene sequence: CDR1 MNHEY, CDR2 SVGAGI. V shed 6 bases and J 7 bases; nucleotides not matched to a gene: 3. The CDR3 loop is CASRSRGEQYF. As DNA, the CDR3 is TGTGCCAGCAGATCCAGGGGGGAGCAGTACTTC.

V is TRBV4-3 and J is TRBJ1-6; D unresolved. Trimming stripped 0 bases from V and 6 bases from J, with 15 bases between. The CDR3 contains 17 residues. Germline V lookup: CDR1 LGHNA, CDR2 YSLEER. CDR3: CASSQDVKGMSNSPLHF. CDR3 coding DNA: TGCGCCAGCAGCCAAGATGTAAAAGGAATGAGTAATTCACCCCTCCACTTT.

The chain carries TRBV5-1 and TRBJ1-1, with D possibly matching TRBD1 (6 bases). CDR3 length: 16 amino acids. The germline V gene has CDR1 SGHRS and CDR2 YFSETQ. Trimming removed 3 bases from V and 1 base from J, with 16 bases in between. The CDR3 DNA sequence: TGCGCCAGCAGCTACCCGGGGGGCGGAAGGAACACTGAAGCTTTCTTT. Protein product: CASSYPGGGRNTEAFF.

The rearrangement uses TRBV25-1 and TRBJ1-1; 7 nucleotides align to TRBD1. This CDR3 has 16 amino acids. Trimming took 5 bases from V and 3 from J; bases not matched to a gene: 12. Germline V gene data show CDR1 as MGHDK and CDR2 as SYGVNS. This CDR3 is CASSPDRVAVYTEAFF. DNA for the CDR3: TGTGCCAGCAGTCCCGACAGGGTGGCGGTGTACACTGAAGCTTTCTTT.

The V and J genes are TRBV6-6 and TRBJ1-1; possibly TRBD1 for D (6 bases). The V end was cut by 8 bases, the J end by 4 bases, with 17 bases between. The V gene's germline CDR1 is MNHNY and CDR2 SVGAGI (reference sequence). This CDR3 has 14 residues. The CDR3 is CASAGAAVSTEAFF. CDR3 DNA: TGTGCCAGCGCGGGGGCGGCGGTGAGCACTGAAGCTTTCTTT.

This clone was recorded once. The rearrangement uses TRBV30 and TRBJ1-4; a possible D gene is TRBD1 (5 bases). The germline CDR1 and CDR2 sequences are GTSNPN and SVGIG (reference sequence). V dropped 2 bases and J dropped 2 bases, with 12 bases sitting between them. The CDR3 has 15 residues. The CDR3 sequence is CAWSSPGRTNEKLFF. DNA of the CDR3: TGTGCCTGGAGTTCCCCAGGGAGGACTAATGAAAAACTGTTTTTT.